This T cell receptor beta chain originates from a study of shared clonotypes between healthy human individuals (dated by TCRdb to the early 2020s). Notes on the research overall: The cohort included three men and two women between 18 and 49 years of age. Per donor, three plates each were used for CD4 naive and CD4 memory, two for CD8 naive, and one for CD8 memory. To estimate repertoire size and how much clonotype sharing occurs between individuals, the study deeply sequenced the blood TCR repertoires of five or six healthy adults. Different laboratories and diverse techniques were used to prepare libraries and sequence TCR repertoires, to increase sequencing depth and limit assay-specific biases. Per donor, leukapheresis produced somewhere between about 0.9 and 9.5 billion PBMCs. General findings and caveats noted by the study authors: Based on pairwise subsampling, the degree of clonotype sharing among donors was expected to be affected by sequencing depth. Estimated clonotype richness was generally larger for naive than for memory subsets. Approximately 5% of naive CD4, 3.5% of naive CD8, 2.3% of memory CD4, and approximately 0.39% of memory CD8 clonotypes were shared across several donors. Sampling was restricted to blood, and TCR repertoires in tissues likely differ from the TCR repertoires found in blood. Higher generation probabilities were observed for clonotypes shared by all four sorted-subset donors than for non-shared clonotypes. Incomplete sequencing was indicated by rarefaction of sorted-subset datasets, despite the large sequencing depth. The genetic and exposure-history diversity represented was limited by the small number of donors.

Using the deep immunoSEQ assay, TCR CDR3 regions were amplified from genomic DNA by multiplex PCR. For each cell subset, the extracted genomic DNA was distributed evenly across all wells of several immunoSEQ 96-well plates, and each plate served as one replicate. For sorted subsets, each replicate PCR was loaded with 200 ng genomic DNA, equivalent to 30,000 or so T cell genomes. Purified libraries were measured with a Qubit 3.0 fluorometer, size-checked on a Bioanalyzer 2100, and measured again with the KAPA Library Quantification kit. Every immunoSEQ 96-well plate was sequenced on a separate single-read 150-cycle Illumina NextSeq 550 flow cell. On the study's bioinformatics: Because the immunoSEQ output held only junctional sequences and lacked quality scores, the filtering could not match the filtering applied to full-length reads. To assign V/J genes and CDR3, sequences were annotated against IMGT germline references using PyIR, a Python wrapper for IgBLAST v1.9. Reads with weak V/J assignments (E-value above 1e-6), missing CDR3, stop codons, out-of-frame junctions, or ambiguous translated residues were removed. A V3J clonotype was defined by an identical inferred V gene, J gene, and CDR3 amino acid sequence. Percentage overlap between repertoires was calculated by dividing the number of shared unique clonotypes by the size of the smaller repertoire. Repertoire richness was assessed with RTK rarefaction, the Chao1 estimator, and Recon v2.1 estimates of unobserved clonotypes. For all TCRbeta clonotypes obtained by the gDNA method from four donors, generation probabilities were computed with OLGA. The clones in this table, taken by TCRdb from immuneACCESS, are in-frame only. Not every clone is retained; where verified, under half of the shortfall comes from an unresolved V gene, and the cause of the rest is unknown. The V and J calls and clone size were taken over from that table, and D and trimming were inferred from the DNA. A total of some 1,900,000 clones appear in this sample, over 85% of them only once. In total, the top ten clones hold 1.2% of the sample.

The germline V gene specifies MGHRA as CDR1 and YSYEKL as CDR2. The CDR3 runs 15 amino acids, cysteine and phenylalanine included. Only the CDR3 part of the read is kept: 45 bases, read in frame from the first base. Deletion took 3 bases off V and 7 bases off J, with a span of 15 bases between the germline ends. This clone was seen just once. Its cognate antigen has yet to be identified. Qualities for individual bases were not recorded, and no much larger clone is one base off. CD8 naive samples were obtained by positive selection for CCR7 among CD45RO-negative cells, yielding a CD45RA+CCR7+ population from which TemRA cells were excluded. Healthy HIV-negative adults with no recently reported acute infections or vaccinations were included as donors. All donors were Caucasian adults living in Nashville, Tennessee, USA. Blood was obtained by leukapheresis, after which PBMCs were separated by Ficoll-Histopaque density gradient centrifugation and cryopreserved in liquid nitrogen vapor phase. Analytical flow cytometry was used to check the purity and quantity of every magnetically sorted T cell population. From each sorted fraction, genomic DNA was isolated and quantified by UV absorbance on a Nanodrop 2000c.

The receptor was derived from a man younger than 35 in good health. Material: naive CD8+ T cells sorted from blood. The sample's cell subset or site label, in plain terms: CD45RA+CCR7+. The rearranged segments are TRBV4-1 and TRBJ2-2; the D gene is not confidently resolved. CDR3 reads: CASSHLKLGIGELFF. In nucleotides, the sequence is TGCGCCAGCAGCCATCTAAAATTAGGTATCGGGGAGCTGTTTTTT.